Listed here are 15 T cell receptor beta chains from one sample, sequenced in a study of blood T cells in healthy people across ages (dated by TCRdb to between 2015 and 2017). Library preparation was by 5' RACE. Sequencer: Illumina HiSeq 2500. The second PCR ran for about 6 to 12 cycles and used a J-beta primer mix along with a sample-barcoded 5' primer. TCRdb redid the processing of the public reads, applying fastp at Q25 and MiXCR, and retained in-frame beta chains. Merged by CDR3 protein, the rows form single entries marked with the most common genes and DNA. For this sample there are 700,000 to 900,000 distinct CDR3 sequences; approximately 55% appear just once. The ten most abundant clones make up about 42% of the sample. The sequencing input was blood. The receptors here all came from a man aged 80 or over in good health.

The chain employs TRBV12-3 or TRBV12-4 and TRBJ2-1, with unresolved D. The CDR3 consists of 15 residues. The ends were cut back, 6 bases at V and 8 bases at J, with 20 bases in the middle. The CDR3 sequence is CASRRSWGGLDEQFF. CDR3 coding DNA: TGTGCCAGCAGACGTTCCTGGGGTGGGCTCGATGAGCAGTTCTTC.

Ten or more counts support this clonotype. Here the CDR3 DNA reads TGTGCCACCAGCAGGACAGGGGGCTACGAGCAGTACTTC. Its translation: CATSRTGGYEQYF. V and J are TRBV24-1 and TRBJ2-7; 10 nucleotides line up with TRBD1. The CDR3 extends over 13 amino acids. Germline CDR1 is KGHDR and CDR2 is SFDVKD. With V trimmed by 7 bases and J by 3 bases, 2 bases remained unmatched.

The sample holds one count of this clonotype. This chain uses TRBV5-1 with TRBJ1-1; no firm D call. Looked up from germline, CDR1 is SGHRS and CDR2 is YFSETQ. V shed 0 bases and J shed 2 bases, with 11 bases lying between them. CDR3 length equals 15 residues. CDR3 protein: CASSLATDLNTEAFF. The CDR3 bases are TGCGCCAGCAGCTTGGCAACAGACTTAAACACTGAAGCTTTCTTT.

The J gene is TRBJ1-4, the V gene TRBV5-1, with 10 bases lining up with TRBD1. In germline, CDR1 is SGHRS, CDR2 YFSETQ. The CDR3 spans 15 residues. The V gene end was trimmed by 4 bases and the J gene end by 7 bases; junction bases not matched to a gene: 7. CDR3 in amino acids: CASSTTGGLGEKLFF. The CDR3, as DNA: TGCGCCAGCAGCACGACAGGGGGCCTGGGTGAAAAACTGTTTTTT.

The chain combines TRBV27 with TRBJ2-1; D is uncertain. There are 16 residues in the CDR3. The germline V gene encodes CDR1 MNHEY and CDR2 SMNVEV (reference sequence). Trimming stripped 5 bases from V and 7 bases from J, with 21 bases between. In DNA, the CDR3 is TGTGCCAGCAGTCCCCTAAGTGTTGTAGGCTTTAATGAGCAGTTCTTC. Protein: CASSPLSVVGFNEQFF.

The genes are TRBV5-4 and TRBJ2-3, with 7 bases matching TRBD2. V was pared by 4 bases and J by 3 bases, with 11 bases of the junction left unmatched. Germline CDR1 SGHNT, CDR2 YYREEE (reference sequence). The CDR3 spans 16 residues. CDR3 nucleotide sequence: TGTGCCAGCAGCCCCCTGGGCAGCGGGATAACAGATACGCAGTATTTT. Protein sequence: CASSPLGSGITDTQYF.

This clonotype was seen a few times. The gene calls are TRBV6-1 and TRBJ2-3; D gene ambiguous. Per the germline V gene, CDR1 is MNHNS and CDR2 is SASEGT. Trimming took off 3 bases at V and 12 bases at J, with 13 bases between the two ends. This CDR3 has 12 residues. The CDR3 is CASSESDRKQYF. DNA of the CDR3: TGTGCCAGCAGTGAGTCGGACCGAAAACAGTATTTT.

The CDR3, as DNA: TGTGCCAGCTCACCACCGACAGGGCAAGCTGGGGCCAACGTCCTGACTTTC. It encodes CASSPPTGQAGANVLTF. The rearrangement joins TRBV18 to TRBJ2-6; 7 positions match TRBD1. Germline-derived CDR1 and CDR2 are KGHSH and LQKENI. With V trimmed by 0 bases and J by 2 bases, 4 bases remained unmatched. This CDR3 has 17 residues.

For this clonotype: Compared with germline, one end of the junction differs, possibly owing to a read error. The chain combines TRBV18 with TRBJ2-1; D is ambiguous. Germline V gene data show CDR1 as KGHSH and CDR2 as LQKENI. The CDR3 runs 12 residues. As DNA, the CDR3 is TGTGCCAGCGCACCACGAGGCAATGAGCAGTTCTTC. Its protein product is CASAPRGNEQFF. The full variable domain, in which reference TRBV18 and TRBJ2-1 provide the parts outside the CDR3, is NAGVMQNPRHLVRRRGQEARLRCSPMKGHSHVYWYRQLPEEGLKFMVYLQKENIIDESGMPKERFSAEFPKEGPSILRIQQVVRGDSAAYFCASAPRGNEQFFGPGTRLTVL.

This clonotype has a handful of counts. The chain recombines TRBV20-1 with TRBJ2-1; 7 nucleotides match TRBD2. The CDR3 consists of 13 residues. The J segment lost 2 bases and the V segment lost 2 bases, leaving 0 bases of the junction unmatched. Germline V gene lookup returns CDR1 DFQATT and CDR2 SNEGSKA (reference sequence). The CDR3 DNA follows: TGCAGTGCTAGACTAGCGGCCTACAATGAGCAGTTCTTC. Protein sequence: CSARLAAYNEQFF.

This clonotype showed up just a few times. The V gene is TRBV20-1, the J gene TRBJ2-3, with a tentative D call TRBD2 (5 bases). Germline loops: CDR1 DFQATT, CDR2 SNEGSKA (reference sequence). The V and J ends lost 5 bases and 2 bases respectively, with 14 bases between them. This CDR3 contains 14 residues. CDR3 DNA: TGCAGTGCTGCCGGAACTAGGGACACAGATACGCAGTATTTT. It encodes CSAAGTRDTDTQYF.

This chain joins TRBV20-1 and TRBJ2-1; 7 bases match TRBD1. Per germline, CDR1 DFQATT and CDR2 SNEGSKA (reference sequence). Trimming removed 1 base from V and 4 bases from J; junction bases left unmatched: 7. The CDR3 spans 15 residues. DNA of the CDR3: TGCAGTGCTAGAGGGAGAGGGGGCTTATACAATGAGCAGTTCTTC. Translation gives CSARGRGGLYNEQFF.

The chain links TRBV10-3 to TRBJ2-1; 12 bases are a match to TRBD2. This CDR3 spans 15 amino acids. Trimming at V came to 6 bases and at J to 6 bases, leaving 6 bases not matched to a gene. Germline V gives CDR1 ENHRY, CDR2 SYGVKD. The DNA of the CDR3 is TGTGCCATCAGAACGACTAGCGGGAGTGTCAATGAGCAGTTCTTC. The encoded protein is CAIRTTSGSVNEQFF.

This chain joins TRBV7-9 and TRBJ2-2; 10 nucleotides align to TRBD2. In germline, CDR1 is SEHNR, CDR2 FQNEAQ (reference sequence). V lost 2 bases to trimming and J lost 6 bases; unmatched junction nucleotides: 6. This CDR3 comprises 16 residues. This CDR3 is CASSLLTSGKSGELFF. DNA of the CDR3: TGTGCCAGCAGCTTATTAACTAGCGGGAAATCCGGGGAGCTGTTTTTT.

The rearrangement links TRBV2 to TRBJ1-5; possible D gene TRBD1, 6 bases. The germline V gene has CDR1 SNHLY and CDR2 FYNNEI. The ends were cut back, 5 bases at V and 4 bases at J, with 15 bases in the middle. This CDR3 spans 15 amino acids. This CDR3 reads CASSQSQGNNQPQHF. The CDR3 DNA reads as TGTGCCAGCAGTCAATCCCAGGGGAATAATCAGCCCCAGCATTTT.